The rows below give T cell receptor beta chains drawn from one sample of a study of cytomegalovirus exposure and HLA in healthy donors. The data were produced by immunoSEQ multiplex PCR, yet TCRdb's version contains in-frame clones alone and is incomplete. The sample holds more than 200,000 clones; roughly 85% are singletons and the top ten take less than 2%. The sequencing input was PBMCs. The receptors here all came from a male donor in good health and CMV-seronegative. The CDR3 runs from the conserved cysteine through the conserved F or W. The order of the fields is V gene, D gene, J gene, clone size, CDR3 DNA, CDR3 protein. The D gene is left open where the match is weak. Clone size is not always given. Where it is, it says once, few, many or a class for expanded clones.

>TRBV7-9|NA|TRBJ2-7|once
TGTGCCAGCAGGAGAGACGGAGCCTACGAGCAGTACTTC
CASRRDGAYEQYF
>TRBV27|TRBD2|TRBJ2-3|NA
TGTGCCAGCAGCTTCCGGACTAGCGGGGGGGCTAGCACAGATACGCAGTATTTT
CASSFRTSGGASTDTQYF
>TRBV5-1|NA|TRBJ2-5|NA
TGCGCCAGCAGCGCCAATTCAGGGTTTCAAGAGACCCAGTACTTC
CASSANSGFQETQYF
>TRBV27|NA|TRBJ1-1|NA
TGTGCCAGCAAGGGCAGGGGGAACACTGAAGCTTTCTTT
CASKGRGNTEAFF
>TRBV11-2|TRBD1|TRBJ2-7|NA
TGTGCCAGCAGCACGGGACAGGGGCCCTACGAGCAGTACTTC
CASSTGQGPYEQYF
>TRBV18|TRBD2|TRBJ2-3|NA
TGTGCCAGCTCACCAAGCAGCGGGGGCACAGATACGCAGTATTTT
CASSPSSGGTDTQYF
>TRBV19|TRBD1|TRBJ2-1|NA
TGTGCCAGTAGTATCCCAGCAGGGGGCGGATACAATGAGCAGTTCTTC
CASSIPAGGGYNEQFF
>TRBV27|TRBD2|TRBJ2-1|few
TGTGCCAGCAGTCGCCCGACTAGCGGGCTTAACAATGAGCAGTTCTTC
CASSRPTSGLNNEQFF
>TRBV6-5|TRBD1|TRBJ1-4|medium-sized
TGTGCCAGCAGCCCGGGACAGTTAAGGATTTTT
CASSPGQLRIF
>TRBV5-4|TRBD1|TRBJ1-4|medium-sized
TGTGCCAGCAGCTTGAGGGACAGGGGAGGCGGTGAAAAACTGTTTTTT
CASSLRDRGGGEKLFF
>TRBV6-4|TRBD2|TRBJ2-3|NA
TGTGCCAGCAGTTGGACGGGACTAGCGGGGGCCAGCACAGATACGCAGTATTTT
CASSWTGLAGASTDTQYF
>TRBV7-6|NA|TRBJ1-3|NA
TGTGCCAGCAGCTTAGTGGCTCGATCCTCTGGAAACACCATATATTTT
CASSLVARSSGNTIYF
>TRBV10-2|TRBD1|TRBJ2-3|NA
TGCGCCAGCAGTGAGTCGACAGGGGGTGATACGCAGTATTTT
CASSESTGGDTQYF
>TRBV6-5|NA|TRBJ1-1|NA
TGTGCCAGCAGTTGGGGCGCTGAAGCTTTCTTT
CASSWGAEAFF
>TRBV4-3|TRBD2|TRBJ2-3|NA
TGCGCCAGCAGCCAAGATTGGGGTGGGACTAGCGTAGATACGCAGTATTTT
CASSQDWGGTSVDTQYF
>TRBV7-8|NA|TRBJ1-5|NA
TGTGCCAGCTCCCTCGCGGGGGCGGGTCAGCCCCAGCATTTT
CASSLAGAGQPQHF
>TRBV28|NA|TRBJ2-5|NA
TGTGCCAGCAGTTTAAGGGGGTGGGAGCAGTACTTC
CASSLRGWEQYF
>TRBV7-9|NA|TRBJ2-5|NA
TGTGCCAGCAGCGCCGGAGAGTACCAAGAGACCCAGTACTTC
CASSAGEYQETQYF
>TRBV29-1|NA|TRBJ2-5|NA
TGCAGCGTCGTACCCCAGGGGCAGCAAGAGACCCAGTACTTC
CSVVPQGQQETQYF
>TRBV30|TRBD2|TRBJ2-1|few
TGTGCCTGGACCAGCGGGAGGGTTTCCTACAATGAGCAGTTCTTC
CAWTSGRVSYNEQFF
>TRBV4-3|TRBD1|TRBJ1-6|NA
TGCGCCAGCAGCCAAAAACAGGGGGCGCGGAATTCACCCCTCCACTTT
CASSQKQGARNSPLHF
>TRBV2|NA|TRBJ1-6|few
TGTGCCAGCAGGGAAAGGGGTTCCTATAATTCACCCCTCCACTTT
CASRERGSYNSPLHF
>TRBV7-8|NA|TRBJ2-1|NA
TGTGCCAGCAGCTCCGAGGGGTTCTTC
CASSSEGFF
>TRBV4-3|TRBD1|TRBJ2-1|NA
TGCGCCAGCAGCCAAGACCGGGACAGTTACAATGAGCAGTTCTTC
CASSQDRDSYNEQFF
>TRBV7-9|TRBD2|TRBJ2-7|NA
TGTGCCAGCAGCTTCGGGACTAGCGGCACCTACGAGCAGTACTTC
CASSFGTSGTYEQYF
>TRBV28|NA|TRBJ2-5|once
TGTGCCAGCAGTTTAGGAGGGCAAGAGACCCAGTACTTC
CASSLGGQETQYF
>TRBV9|NA|TRBJ2-1|NA
TGTGCCAGCAGCGGAGACTTCTCCAATGAGCAGTTCTTC
CASSGDFSNEQFF
>TRBV4-1|TRBD2|TRBJ2-1|NA
TGCGCCAGCAGCAGGCTAGCGGGAGTCGGGAATGAGCAGTTCTTC
CASSRLAGVGNEQFF
>TRBV7-2|NA|TRBJ1-5|NA
TGTGCCAGCAGCCCCTGGGCAGGGGCTTATAGCAATCAGCCCCAGCATTTT
CASSPWAGAYSNQPQHF
>TRBV5-4|TRBD1|TRBJ2-7|NA
TGTGCCAGCAGCTTGGGACAGGGGAACTACGAGCAGTACTTC
CASSLGQGNYEQYF
>TRBV6-1|TRBD1|TRBJ1-3|NA
TGTGCCAGCACCTACACAGGGGGCGCTGGAAACACCATATATTTT
CASTYTGGAGNTIYF
>TRBV28|NA|TRBJ1-2|NA
TGTGCCAGCAGTTTATTAGGGAGCTATGGCTACACCTTC
CASSLLGSYGYTF
>TRBV7-9|TRBD2|TRBJ2-2|NA
TGTGCCAGCAGACTCACTAGCGGGAGTTGGACCGGGGAGCTGTTTTTT
CASRLTSGSWTGELFF
>TRBV29-1|NA|TRBJ2-1|NA
TGCAGCGTTGTGGGGACACGTACTTGGGCCACCGGCAATGAGCAGTTCTTC
CSVVGTRTWATGNEQFF
>TRBV30|TRBD2|TRBJ2-3|NA
TGTGCCTGGATCGGCGGGAGCGTAGGCACAGATACGCAGTATTTT
CAWIGGSVGTDTQYF
>TRBV14|TRBD1|TRBJ1-3|NA
TGTGCCAGCAGCCAAGTCAGGGGGCACCTACCTGGAAACACCATATATTTT
CASSQVRGHLPGNTIYF
>TRBV30|NA|TRBJ2-1|NA
TGTGCCTTTATGAACGGACAGGGAGGGGTTTACAATGAGCAGTTCTTC
CAFMNGQGGVYNEQFF
>TRBV9|NA|TRBJ2-7|NA
TGTGCCAGCAGCGAGGGGGGGGCACCCTCGGCCGAGCAGTACTTC
CASSEGGAPSAEQYF
>TRBV4-3|NA|TRBJ1-1|NA
TGCGCCAGCAGCCAAGTTCTTCGACAGAACACTGAAGCTTTCTTT
CASSQVLRQNTEAFF
>TRBV10-3|NA|TRBJ1-1|NA
TGTGCCATCAGTGAGTCGGCACAGAACACTGAAGCTTTCTTT
CAISESAQNTEAFF
>TRBV2|NA|TRBJ1-1|NA
TGTGCCAGCCCGTTGGGGGGGGAGACCACTGAAGCTTTCTTT
CASPLGGETTEAFF
>TRBV30|TRBD2|TRBJ2-1|NA
TGTGCCTGGAGTCCCAGCGGGGATATTCCGTTCTTC
CAWSPSGDIPFF
>TRBV4-2|NA|TRBJ1-1|NA
TGTGCCAGCAGCCAAGATGACGAGGGGAGGTTGGTAACTGAAGCTTTCTTT
CASSQDDEGRLVTEAFF
>TRBV11-1|NA|TRBJ1-1|NA
TGTGCCAGCAGCTTCGATAGGGGAAACACTGAAGCTTTCTTT
CASSFDRGNTEAFF
>TRBV25-1|TRBD1|TRBJ2-6|NA
TGTGCCAGCACCTCAGGACAGGGCCGATCTGGGGCCAACGTCCTGACTTTC
CASTSGQGRSGANVLTF
>TRBV5-8|NA|TRBJ1-4|few
TGTGCCAGCAGCTTCGGGAACGCGGGTGAAAAACTGTTTTTT
CASSFGNAGEKLFF
>TRBV27|TRBD1|TRBJ2-7|NA
TGTGCCAGCAGTCCCGGGACAGGGCTTGGGGAGCAGTACTTC
CASSPGTGLGEQYF
>TRBV28|NA|TRBJ2-2|NA
TGTGCCAGCAGTGACTGGGCAGGGATCAACGGGGAGCTGTTTTTT
CASSDWAGINGELFF
>TRBV10-3|NA|TRBJ2-1|once
TGTGCCATCAGAGGGGGGGCGGGGTACAATGAGCAGTTCTTC
CAIRGGAGYNEQFF